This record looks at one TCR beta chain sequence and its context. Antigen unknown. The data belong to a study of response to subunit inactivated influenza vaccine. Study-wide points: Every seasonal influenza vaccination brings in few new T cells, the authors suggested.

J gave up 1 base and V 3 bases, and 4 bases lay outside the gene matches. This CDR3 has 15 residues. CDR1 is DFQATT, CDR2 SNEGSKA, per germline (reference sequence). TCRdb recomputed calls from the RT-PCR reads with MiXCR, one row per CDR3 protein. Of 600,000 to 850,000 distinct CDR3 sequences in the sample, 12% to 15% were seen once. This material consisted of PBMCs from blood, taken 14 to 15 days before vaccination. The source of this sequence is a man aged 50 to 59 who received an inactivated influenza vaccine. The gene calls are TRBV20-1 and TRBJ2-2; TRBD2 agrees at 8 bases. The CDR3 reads CSASNLAGNTGELFF. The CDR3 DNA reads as TGCAGTGCTAGTAATCTAGCGGGGAACACCGGGGAGCTGTTTTTT.